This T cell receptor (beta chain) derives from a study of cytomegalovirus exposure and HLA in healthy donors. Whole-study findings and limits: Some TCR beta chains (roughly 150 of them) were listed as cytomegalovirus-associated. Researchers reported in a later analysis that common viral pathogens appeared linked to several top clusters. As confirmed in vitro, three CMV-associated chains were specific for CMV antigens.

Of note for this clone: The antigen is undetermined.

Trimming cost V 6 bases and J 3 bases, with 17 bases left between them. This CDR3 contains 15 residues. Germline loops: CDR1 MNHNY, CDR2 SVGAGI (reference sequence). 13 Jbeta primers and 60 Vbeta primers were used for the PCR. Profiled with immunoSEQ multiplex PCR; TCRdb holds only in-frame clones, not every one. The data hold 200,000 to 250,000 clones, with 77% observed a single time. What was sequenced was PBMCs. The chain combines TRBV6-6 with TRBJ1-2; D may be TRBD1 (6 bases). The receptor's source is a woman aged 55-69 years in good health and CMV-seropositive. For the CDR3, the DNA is TGTGCCAGCAGCCACAGGGACCGGTATTACTATGGCTACACCTTC. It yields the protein CASSHRDRYYYGYTF.